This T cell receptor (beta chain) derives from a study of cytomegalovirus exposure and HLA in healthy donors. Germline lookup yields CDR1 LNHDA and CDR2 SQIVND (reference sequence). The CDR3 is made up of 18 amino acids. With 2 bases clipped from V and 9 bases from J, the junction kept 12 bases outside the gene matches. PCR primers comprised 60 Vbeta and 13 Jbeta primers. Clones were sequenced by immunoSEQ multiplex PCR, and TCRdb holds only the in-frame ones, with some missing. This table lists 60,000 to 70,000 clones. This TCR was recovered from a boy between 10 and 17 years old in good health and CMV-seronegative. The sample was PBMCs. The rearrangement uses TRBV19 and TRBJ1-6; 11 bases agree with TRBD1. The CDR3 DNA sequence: TGTGCCAGTAGTATATTGGGCATGCGGGACAGGGGGGTTTCACCCCTCCACTTT. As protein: CASSILGMRDRGVSPLHF. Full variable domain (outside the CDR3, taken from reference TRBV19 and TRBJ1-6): DGGITQSPKYLFRKEGQNVTLSCEQNLNHDAMYWYRQDPGQGLRLIYYSQIVNDFQKGDIAEGYSVSREKKESFPLTVTSAQKNPTAFYLCASSILGMRDRGVSPLHFGNGTRLTVT.